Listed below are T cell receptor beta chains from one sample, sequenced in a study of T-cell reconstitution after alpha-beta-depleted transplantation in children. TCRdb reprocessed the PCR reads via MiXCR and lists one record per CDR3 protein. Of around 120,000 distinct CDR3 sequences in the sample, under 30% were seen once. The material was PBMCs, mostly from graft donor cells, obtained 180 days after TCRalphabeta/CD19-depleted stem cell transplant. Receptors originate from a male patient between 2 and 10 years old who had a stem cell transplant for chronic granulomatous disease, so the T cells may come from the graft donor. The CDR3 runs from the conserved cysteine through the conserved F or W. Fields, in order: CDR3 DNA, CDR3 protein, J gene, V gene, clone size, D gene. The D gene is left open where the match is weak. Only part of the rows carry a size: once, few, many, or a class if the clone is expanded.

CDR3 DNA: TGTGCCAGCAGATCGGACGGCTATGGCTACACCTTC
CDR3 protein: CASRSDGYGYTF
J gene: TRBJ1-2
V gene: TRBV2
clone size: .
D gene: .

CDR3 DNA: TGTGCCAGCAGCTTAGAGGACGGCTACGAGCAGTACTTC
CDR3 protein: CASSLEDGYEQYF
J gene: TRBJ2-7
V gene: TRBV7-6
clone size: .
D gene: .

CDR3 DNA: TGTGCCAGCAGTTTAGCTAAGGCGGGAGGAAGCGCAGATACGCAGTATTTT
CDR3 protein: CASSLAKAGGSADTQYF
J gene: TRBJ2-3
V gene: TRBV12-3/TRBV12-4
clone size: .
D gene: TRBD2

CDR3 DNA: TGTGCCAGCAGCTTCGCTCCCCTTAAGGGCATTAATGAGCAGTTCTTC
CDR3 protein: CASSFAPLKGINEQFF
J gene: TRBJ2-1
V gene: TRBV5-6
clone size: .
D gene: .

CDR3 DNA: TGCGCCAGCAGCTTGGGCCCGGGGGGCCTAGCGAATACCTACGAGCAGTACTTC
CDR3 protein: CASSLGPGGLANTYEQYF
J gene: TRBJ2-7
V gene: TRBV5-1
clone size: few
D gene: .

CDR3 DNA: TGTGCCAGCAGCTCAAGGACAGACACAGATACGCAGTATTTT
CDR3 protein: CASSSRTDTDTQYF
J gene: TRBJ2-3
V gene: TRBV7-9
clone size: many
D gene: .

CDR3 DNA: TGTGCCAGCAGTCGATGGACAGAAGAGACCCAGTACTTC
CDR3 protein: CASSRWTEETQYF
J gene: TRBJ2-5
V gene: TRBV12-3/TRBV12-4
clone size: few
D gene: .

CDR3 DNA: TGTGCCAGCAGACCAGGCAGGGAGGTCACTGAAGCTTTCTTT
CDR3 protein: CASRPGREVTEAFF
J gene: TRBJ1-1
V gene: TRBV11-2
clone size: .
D gene: .

CDR3 DNA: TGCAGTGCCAAGGGCGATAGCAATCAGCCCCAGCATTTT
CDR3 protein: CSAKGDSNQPQHF
J gene: TRBJ1-5
V gene: TRBV20-1
clone size: many
D gene: .

CDR3 DNA: TGCAGTGCTAGAGATAGGTCCAGGAACTCTCTCAATGAGCAGTTCTTC
CDR3 protein: CSARDRSRNSLNEQFF
J gene: TRBJ2-1
V gene: TRBV20-1
clone size: few
D gene: .

CDR3 DNA: TGTGCCACCAGCAGAGATCTCGGTGAGCAGTACTTC
CDR3 protein: CATSRDLGEQYF
J gene: TRBJ2-7
V gene: TRBV15
clone size: many
D gene: .

CDR3 DNA: TGTGCCAGTACCAATGGGATAGCGGGAGTCCAAGAGACCCAGTACTTC
CDR3 protein: CASTNGIAGVQETQYF
J gene: TRBJ2-5
V gene: TRBV19
clone size: many
D gene: TRBD2

CDR3 DNA: TGCAGTGCTAGATTAAGTACCGGATTCTACGAGCAGTACTTC
CDR3 protein: CSARLSTGFYEQYF
J gene: TRBJ2-7
V gene: TRBV20-1
clone size: few
D gene: .

CDR3 DNA: TGCGCCAGCAGCCAAGAGACCTATTCCTACGAGCAGTACTTC
CDR3 protein: CASSQETYSYEQYF
J gene: TRBJ2-7
V gene: TRBV4-1
clone size: few
D gene: .

CDR3 DNA: TGTGCCACCAGCAGAGTTCCGGGACTAGCTATCCCGAATGAGCAGTTCTTC
CDR3 protein: CATSRVPGLAIPNEQFF
J gene: TRBJ2-1
V gene: TRBV15
clone size: .
D gene: TRBD2

CDR3 DNA: TGTGCCAGCAGTTTACGGGACAAGACTTCATTAGCCAAAAACATTCAGTACTTC
CDR3 protein: CASSLRDKTSLAKNIQYF
J gene: TRBJ2-4
V gene: TRBV7-8
clone size: many
D gene: .

CDR3 DNA: TGTGCCACCAGCAGAGTCGATAATTCACCCCTCCACTTT
CDR3 protein: CATSRVDNSPLHF
J gene: TRBJ1-6
V gene: TRBV15
clone size: .
D gene: .

CDR3 DNA: TGTGCCAGCAGCTCGGGCGGGACTAGCCCCGTGGGGACCCAGTACTTC
CDR3 protein: CASSSGGTSPVGTQYF
J gene: TRBJ2-5
V gene: TRBV7-2
clone size: .
D gene: TRBD2

CDR3 DNA: TGTGCCAGCAGCTTAGGACCGAACCAAGAGACCCAGTACTTC
CDR3 protein: CASSLGPNQETQYF
J gene: TRBJ2-5
V gene: TRBV7-2
clone size: .
D gene: .

CDR3 DNA: TGCGCCAGCAGCTTGACAGGTTTCAATGAGCAGTTCTTC
CDR3 protein: CASSLTGFNEQFF
J gene: TRBJ2-1
V gene: TRBV5-1
clone size: few
D gene: .

CDR3 DNA: TGTGCCAGCAGTTACCTCGGACAGGGTAATGAGCAGTTCTTC
CDR3 protein: CASSYLGQGNEQFF
J gene: TRBJ2-1
V gene: TRBV6-5
clone size: few
D gene: TRBD1

CDR3 DNA: TGTGCCAGCAGCCCCCGCACAGATACGCAGTATTTT
CDR3 protein: CASSPRTDTQYF
J gene: TRBJ2-3
V gene: TRBV18
clone size: many
D gene: .

CDR3 DNA: TGTGCCAGCAGACAAAACACTGAAGCTTTCTTT
CDR3 protein: CASRQNTEAFF
J gene: TRBJ1-1
V gene: TRBV7-9
clone size: many
D gene: .

CDR3 DNA: TGCAGTGGCACATTGGGGGGGAGCACAGATACGCAGTATTTT
CDR3 protein: CSGTLGGSTDTQYF
J gene: TRBJ2-3
V gene: TRBV20-1
clone size: many
D gene: TRBD2

CDR3 DNA: TGCAGTGCTATGAGACGGGGGCCCAACAATGAGCAGTTCTTC
CDR3 protein: CSAMRRGPNNEQFF
J gene: TRBJ2-1
V gene: TRBV20-1
clone size: many
D gene: .

CDR3 DNA: TGTGCCAGCAGTTCCTACAACCCTCCCTACGAGCAGTACTTC
CDR3 protein: CASSSYNPPYEQYF
J gene: TRBJ2-7
V gene: TRBV12-3/TRBV12-4
clone size: few
D gene: .

CDR3 DNA: TGTGCCAGCAGCCACCTGGCCCGGGACAGAGTCTATGGCTACACCTTC
CDR3 protein: CASSHLARDRVYGYTF
J gene: TRBJ1-2
V gene: TRBV21-1
clone size: .
D gene: .

CDR3 DNA: TGTGCCAGCTCGCCCGGGACAGGGGTAAACTACAATGAGCAGTTCTTC
CDR3 protein: CASSPGTGVNYNEQFF
J gene: TRBJ2-1
V gene: TRBV18
clone size: many
D gene: TRBD1

CDR3 DNA: TGTGCCAGCAGTTACCGACTGGGGGGACTAGCGGGGTTGGACAATGAGCAGTTCTTC
CDR3 protein: CASSYRLGGLAGLDNEQFF
J gene: TRBJ2-1
V gene: TRBV6-2/TRBV6-3
clone size: .
D gene: TRBD2

CDR3 DNA: TGTGCCAGCAAACTCTCCCAGGCTTACAATGAGCAGTTCTTC
CDR3 protein: CASKLSQAYNEQFF
J gene: TRBJ2-1
V gene: TRBV12-3/TRBV12-4
clone size: many
D gene: .

CDR3 DNA: TGTGCCACCAGCAGAGCCAGGGGTAGCAATCAGCCCCAGCATTTT
CDR3 protein: CATSRARGSNQPQHF
J gene: TRBJ1-5
V gene: TRBV15
clone size: few
D gene: .

CDR3 DNA: TGTGCCAGCAGCGTACGACAGGTGGGGCAAGAGACCCAGTACTTC
CDR3 protein: CASSVRQVGQETQYF
J gene: TRBJ2-5
V gene: TRBV5-8
clone size: few
D gene: .

CDR3 DNA: TGTGCCAGCAGCTTAATTACAGGGGCAAGCAATCAGCCCCAGCATTTT
CDR3 protein: CASSLITGASNQPQHF
J gene: TRBJ1-5
V gene: TRBV7-8
clone size: many
D gene: TRBD1

CDR3 DNA: TGTGCCAGCAGCTTATGGGGGGGGCGGGGCAATGAGCAGTTCTTC
CDR3 protein: CASSLWGGRGNEQFF
J gene: TRBJ2-1
V gene: TRBV7-3
clone size: .
D gene: .

CDR3 DNA: TGCAGTGCTTTGGGACTAGCTGCCAACGAGCAGTACTTC
CDR3 protein: CSALGLAANEQYF
J gene: TRBJ2-7
V gene: TRBV20-1
clone size: many
D gene: TRBD2

CDR3 DNA: TGTGCCAGCAGCTTAGACCTTACTAGCGGGAGCAGACTCGAGCAGTACTTC
CDR3 protein: CASSLDLTSGSRLEQYF
J gene: TRBJ2-7
V gene: TRBV11-2
clone size: .
D gene: TRBD2

CDR3 DNA: TGTGCCAGCAGCCGCCGACCCCCTAAGGGCACAGATACGCAGTATTTT
CDR3 protein: CASSRRPPKGTDTQYF
J gene: TRBJ2-3
V gene: TRBV28
clone size: few
D gene: .

CDR3 DNA: TGCGCCAGCAGCCAGGTGGGGGTGAGCAATCAGCCCCAGCATTTT
CDR3 protein: CASSQVGVSNQPQHF
J gene: TRBJ1-5
V gene: TRBV4-1
clone size: few
D gene: .

CDR3 DNA: TGTGCCAGCAGTTACGACGATAGCGGCAATGAGCAGTTCTTC
CDR3 protein: CASSYDDSGNEQFF
J gene: TRBJ2-1
V gene: TRBV6-5
clone size: few
D gene: .

CDR3 DNA: TGTGCCAGTAGTAGAAGCCTGAACACTGAAGCTTTCTTT
CDR3 protein: CASSRSLNTEAFF
J gene: TRBJ1-1
V gene: TRBV19
clone size: .
D gene: .

CDR3 DNA: TGTGCCACCAGCAGAGTTGGTGGGGGGGCAGATACGCAGTATTTT
CDR3 protein: CATSRVGGGADTQYF
J gene: TRBJ2-3
V gene: TRBV15
clone size: many
D gene: TRBD2

CDR3 DNA: TGCAGCGTTCGTCTCTCTGGGGCCAACGTCCTGACTTTC
CDR3 protein: CSVRLSGANVLTF
J gene: TRBJ2-6
V gene: TRBV29-1
clone size: many
D gene: .